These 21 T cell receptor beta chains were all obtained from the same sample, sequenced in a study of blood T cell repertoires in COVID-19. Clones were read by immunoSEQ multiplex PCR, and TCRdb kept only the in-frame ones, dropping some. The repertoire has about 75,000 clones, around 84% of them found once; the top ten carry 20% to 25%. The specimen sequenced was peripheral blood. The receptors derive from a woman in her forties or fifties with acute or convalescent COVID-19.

Written as DNA, the CDR3 is TGTGCCAGTAGTACCTCGACAGGGAGAGCTTTCTTT. This encodes CASSTSTGRAFF. The rearrangement joins TRBV19 to TRBJ1-1, with 7 bases identical to TRBD1. V was clipped by 4 bases and J by 10 bases; unmatched bases: 6. Germline assignment: CDR1 LNHDA and CDR2 SQIVND (reference sequence). CDR3 length: 12 residues.

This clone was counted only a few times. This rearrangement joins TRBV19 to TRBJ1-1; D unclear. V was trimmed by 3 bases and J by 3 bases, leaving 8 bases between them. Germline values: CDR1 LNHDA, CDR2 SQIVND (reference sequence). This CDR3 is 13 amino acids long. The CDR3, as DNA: TGTGCCAGTAGTATGCGTCACTACACTGAAGCTTTCTTT. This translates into CASSMRHYTEAFF. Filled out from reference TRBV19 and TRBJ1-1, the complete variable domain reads DGGITQSPKYLFRKEGQNVTLSCEQNLNHDAMYWYRQDPGQGLRLIYYSQIVNDFQKGDIAEGYSVSREKKESFPLTVTSAQKNPTAFYLCASSMRHYTEAFFGQGTRLTVV.

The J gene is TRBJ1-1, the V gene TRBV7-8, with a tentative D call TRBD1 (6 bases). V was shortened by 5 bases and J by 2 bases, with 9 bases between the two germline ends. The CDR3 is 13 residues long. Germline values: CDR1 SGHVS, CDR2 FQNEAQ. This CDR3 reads CASSKQGNTEAFF. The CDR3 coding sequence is TGTGCCAGCAGCAAACAGGGTAACACTGAAGCTTTCTTT.

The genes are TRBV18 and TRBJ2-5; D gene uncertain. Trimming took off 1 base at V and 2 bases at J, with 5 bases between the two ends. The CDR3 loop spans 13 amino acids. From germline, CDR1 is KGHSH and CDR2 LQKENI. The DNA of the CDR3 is TGTGCCAGCTCACCACTTACACAAGAGACCCAGTACTTC. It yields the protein CASSPLTQETQYF. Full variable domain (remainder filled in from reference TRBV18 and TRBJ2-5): NAGVMQNPRHLVRRRGQEARLRCSPMKGHSHVYWYRQLPEEGLKFMVYLQKENIIDESGMPKERFSAEFPKEGPSILRIQQVVRGDSAAYFCASSPLTQETQYFGPGTRLLVL.

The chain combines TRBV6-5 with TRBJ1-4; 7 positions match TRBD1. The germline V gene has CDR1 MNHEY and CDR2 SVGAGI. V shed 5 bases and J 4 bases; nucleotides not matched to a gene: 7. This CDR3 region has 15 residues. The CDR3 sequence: CASSISGGGNEKLFF. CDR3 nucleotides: TGTGCCAGCAGTATCTCAGGGGGTGGTAATGAAAAACTGTTTTTT.

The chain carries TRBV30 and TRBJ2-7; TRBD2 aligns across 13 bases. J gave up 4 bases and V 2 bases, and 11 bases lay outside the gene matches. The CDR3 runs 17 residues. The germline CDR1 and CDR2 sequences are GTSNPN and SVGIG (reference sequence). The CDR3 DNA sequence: TGTGCCTGGAGTCCCCGACTAGCGGGAGGCCGTATGTACGAGCAGTACTTC. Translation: CAWSPRLAGGRMYEQYF.

CDR3 amino acids: CASRPRQGGTDTQYF. The CDR3 coding sequence is TGTGCCAGCAGACCCCGACAGGGTGGGACAGATACGCAGTATTTT. The chain combines TRBV2 with TRBJ2-3; TRBD1 agrees at 7 bases. V gave up 6 bases and J gave up 3 bases; unmatched junction bases: 9. The CDR3 spans 15 residues. The germline V gene has CDR1 SNHLY and CDR2 FYNNEI.

DNA of the CDR3: TGTGCCAGCAGTAGACAGGGAGGCACCGGGGAGCTGTTTTTT. It codes for CASSRQGGTGELFF. The chain combines TRBV27 with TRBJ2-2; weak D call: TRBD1 (7 bases). Trimming removed 5 bases from V and 4 bases from J, with 11 bases in between. The CDR3 has 14 residues. CDR1 is MNHEY, CDR2 SMNVEV, per germline (reference sequence).

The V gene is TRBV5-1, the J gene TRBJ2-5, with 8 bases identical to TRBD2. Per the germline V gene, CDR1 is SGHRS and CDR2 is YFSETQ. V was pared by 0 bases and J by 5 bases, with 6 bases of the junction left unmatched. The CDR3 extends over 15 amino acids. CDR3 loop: CASSLAGGPVETQYF. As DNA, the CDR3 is TGCGCCAGCAGCTTGGCGGGAGGGCCTGTTGAGACCCAGTACTTC.

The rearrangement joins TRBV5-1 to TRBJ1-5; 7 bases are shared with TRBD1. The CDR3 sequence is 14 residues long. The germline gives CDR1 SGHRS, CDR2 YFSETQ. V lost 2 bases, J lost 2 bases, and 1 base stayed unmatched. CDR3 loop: CASSFTGGNQPQHF. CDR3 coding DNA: TGCGCCAGCAGCTTCACAGGGGGCAATCAGCCCCAGCATTTT. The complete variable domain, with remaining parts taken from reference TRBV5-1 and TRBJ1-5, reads KAGVTQTPRYLIKTRGQQVTLSCSPISGHRSVSWYQQTPGQGLQFLFEYFSETQRNKGNFPGRFSGRQFSNSRSEMNVSTLELGDSALYLCASSFTGGNQPQHFGDGTRLSIL.

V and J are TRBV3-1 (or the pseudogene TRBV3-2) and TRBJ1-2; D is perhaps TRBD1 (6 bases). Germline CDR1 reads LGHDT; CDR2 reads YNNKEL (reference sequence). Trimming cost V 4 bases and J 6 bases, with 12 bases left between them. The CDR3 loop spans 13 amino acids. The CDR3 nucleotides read TGTGCCAGCAGCCCGCGGGGGGGCCATGGCTACACCTTC. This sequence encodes CASSPRGGHGYTF.

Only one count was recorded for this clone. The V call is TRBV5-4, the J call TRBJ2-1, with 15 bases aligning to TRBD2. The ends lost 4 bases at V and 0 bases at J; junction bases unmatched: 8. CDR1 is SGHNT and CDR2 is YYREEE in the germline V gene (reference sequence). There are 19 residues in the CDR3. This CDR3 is CASSLGLAGGGSSYNEQFF. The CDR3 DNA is TGTGCCAGCAGCCTAGGACTAGCGGGAGGGGGGAGCTCCTACAATGAGCAGTTCTTC.

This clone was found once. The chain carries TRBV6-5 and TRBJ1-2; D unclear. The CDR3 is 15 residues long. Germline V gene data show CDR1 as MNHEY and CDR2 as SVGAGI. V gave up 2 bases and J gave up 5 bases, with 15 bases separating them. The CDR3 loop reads CASSYLGPLTYGYTF. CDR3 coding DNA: TGTGCCAGCAGTTACCTTGGGCCCTTAACTTATGGCTACACCTTC.

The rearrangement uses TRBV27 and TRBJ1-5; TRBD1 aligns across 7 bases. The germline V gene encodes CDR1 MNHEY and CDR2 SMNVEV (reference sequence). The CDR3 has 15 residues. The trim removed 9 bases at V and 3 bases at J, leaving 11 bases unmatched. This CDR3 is CASSSRGLNNQPQHF. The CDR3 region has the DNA TGTGCCAGTTCCTCAAGGGGGCTAAACAATCAGCCCCAGCATTTT.

Here the CDR3 reads CSAGRGGNTEAFF. CDR3 sequence (DNA): TGCAGCGCGGGGCGAGGGGGCAACACTGAAGCTTTCTTT. V gene TRBV29-1 combines with J gene TRBJ1-1; the match to TRBD1 covers 7 bases. This CDR3 comprises 13 residues. Trimming cost V 7 bases and J 2 bases; bases outside gene matches: 7. Germline V gene sequence: CDR1 SQVTM, CDR2 ANQGSEA. The whole variable domain, remainder taken from reference TRBV29-1 and TRBJ1-1, is SAVISQKPSRDICQRGTSLTIQCQVDSQVTMMFWYRQQPGQSLTLIATANQGSEATYESGFVIDKFPISRPNLTFSTLTVSNMSPEDSSIYLCSAGRGGNTEAFFGQGTRLTVV.

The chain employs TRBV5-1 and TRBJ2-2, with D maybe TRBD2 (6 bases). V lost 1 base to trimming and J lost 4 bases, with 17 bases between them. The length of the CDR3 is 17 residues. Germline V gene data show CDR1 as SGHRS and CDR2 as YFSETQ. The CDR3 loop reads CASSLRGPGESTGELFF. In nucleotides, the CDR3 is TGCGCCAGCAGCTTGAGGGGTCCGGGAGAATCCACCGGGGAGCTGTTTTTT.

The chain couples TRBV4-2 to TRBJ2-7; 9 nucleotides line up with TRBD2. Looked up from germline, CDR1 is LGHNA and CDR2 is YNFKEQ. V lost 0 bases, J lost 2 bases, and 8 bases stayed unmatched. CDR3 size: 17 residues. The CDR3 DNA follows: TGTGCCAGCAGCCAAGATGGCCGGCTAGCGGGAACCTACGAGCAGTACTTC. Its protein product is CASSQDGRLAGTYEQYF.

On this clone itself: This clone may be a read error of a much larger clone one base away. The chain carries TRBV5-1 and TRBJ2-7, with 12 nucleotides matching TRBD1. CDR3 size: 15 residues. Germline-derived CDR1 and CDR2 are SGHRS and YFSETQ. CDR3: CVSSLGTGGLYEQYF. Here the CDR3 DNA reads TGCGTCAGCAGCTTGGGGACAGGGGGCCTCTACGAGCAGTACTTC.

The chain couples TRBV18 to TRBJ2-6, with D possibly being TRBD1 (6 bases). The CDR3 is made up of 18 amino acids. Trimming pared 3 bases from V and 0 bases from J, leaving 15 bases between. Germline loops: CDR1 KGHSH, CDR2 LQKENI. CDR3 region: CASSPDYGQLSGANVLTF. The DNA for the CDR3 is TGTGCCAGCTCACCCGATTACGGACAGCTCTCTGGGGCCAACGTCCTGACTTTC.

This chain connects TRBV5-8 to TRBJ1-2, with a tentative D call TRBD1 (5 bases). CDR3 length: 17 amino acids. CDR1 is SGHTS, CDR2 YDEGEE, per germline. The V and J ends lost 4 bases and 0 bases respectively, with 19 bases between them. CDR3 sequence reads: CASSQTPRQQTNYGYTF. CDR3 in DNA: TGTGCCAGCAGCCAGACGCCGCGACAGCAGACTAACTATGGCTACACCTTC.

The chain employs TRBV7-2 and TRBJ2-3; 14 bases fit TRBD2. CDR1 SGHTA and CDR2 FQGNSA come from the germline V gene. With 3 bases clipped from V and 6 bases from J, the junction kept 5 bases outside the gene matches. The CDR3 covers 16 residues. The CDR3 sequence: CASSFRLAGGVDTQYF. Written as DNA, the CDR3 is TGTGCCAGCAGCTTCCGACTAGCGGGAGGGGTCGATACGCAGTATTTT.